The 23 T cell receptor beta chains below all came from one sample that was sequenced in a study of response to subunit inactivated influenza vaccine. TCRdb ran MiXCR on the RT-PCR reads and lists one entry per CDR3 protein. The table includes fewer than 350,000 distinct CDR3 sequences, just over 20% detected once. The source material was PBMCs from blood, sampled less than 22 months after vaccination. These receptors came from a man between 50 and 70 years old who received an inactivated influenza vaccine.

This clonotype occurred a few times. The gene calls are TRBV20-1 and TRBJ2-5; D remains ambiguous. Germline CDR1 is DFQATT and CDR2 is SNEGSKA (reference sequence). The CDR3 length is 12 residues. The germline V and J ends were trimmed by 2 bases and 2 bases, with 6 bases remaining between them. The CDR3 nucleotides are TGCAGTGCTAGAACTCCGCAAGAGACCCAGTACTTC. It encodes CSARTPQETQYF.

Notes on this clonotype: One junction end disagrees with the germline gene, perhaps due to a read error. The chain has TRBV4-2 and TRBJ1-3, with a weak D call TRBD1 (5 bases). Germline CDR1 is LGHNA and CDR2 is YNFKEQ. The CDR3 has 15 residues. In nucleotides, the CDR3 is TGTACCAGCAGCCCAATGCAGGGAGCTGGAAACACCATATATTTT. Protein: CTSSPMQGAGNTIYF.

This clonotype was detected many times. The rearrangement joins TRBV19 to TRBJ1-5, with 7 bases aligning to TRBD1. The CDR3 length is 15 residues. Germline loops: CDR1 LNHDA, CDR2 SQIVND (reference sequence). V shed 3 bases, J shed 2 bases, and the junction held 4 bases outside the gene matches. In DNA form, the CDR3 reads TGTGCCAGTAGTATCTTTACAGGGGGCAATCAGCCCCAGCATTTT. Residues: CASSIFTGGNQPQHF.

This clonotype was counted between two and nine times. The rearrangement links TRBV5-1 to TRBJ2-7; either TRBD1 or TRBD2 may fit D (6 bases each). The CDR3 consists of 15 residues. The V end lost 4 bases, the J end lost 6 bases, and 20 bases lay between the germline ends. Germline V gene data show CDR1 as SGHRS and CDR2 as YFSETQ. CDR3 in amino acids: CASSPGAGGPLEQYF. The CDR3 DNA follows: TGCGCCAGCAGCCCGGGGGCAGGTGGACCCCTCGAGCAGTACTTC.

This clonotype was seen a few times. Here the CDR3 reads CASSGGPGSTEAFF. CDR3 coding DNA: TGTGCCAGCAGCGGGGGCCCAGGTTCCACTGAAGCTTTCTTT. The V and J genes are TRBV6-1 and TRBJ1-1, with a possible D match to TRBD1 (6 bases). Germline CDR1 is MNHNS and CDR2 is SASEGT. V gave up 6 bases and J gave up 4 bases, with 15 bases separating them. The CDR3 contains 14 residues.

This clonotype has just a few counts. The CDR3 DNA is TGTGCCAGCAATCCGGGACAGAGCTACGAGCAGTACTTC. Translating it yields CASNPGQSYEQYF. The rearrangement uses TRBV2 and TRBJ2-7, with 7 nucleotides matching TRBD1. Germline lookup yields CDR1 SNHLY and CDR2 FYNNEI. The CDR3 extends over 13 amino acids. V gave up 7 bases and J gave up 3 bases; unmatched junction bases: 6.

This clonotype has only a few counts. V is TRBV20-1 and J is TRBJ1-2; D not resolved. V was cut by 1 base and J by 5 bases, with 14 bases left in between. Germline V lookup: CDR1 DFQATT, CDR2 SNEGSKA (reference sequence). The CDR3 runs 14 residues. The CDR3 here is CSARVPEYTYGYTF. The CDR3 DNA sequence: TGCAGTGCTAGAGTCCCAGAATATACTTATGGCTACACCTTC.

CDR3 region: CASKGLAGPTDTQYF. The CDR3 nucleotides are TGTGCCAGCAAAGGACTAGCGGGACCGACAGATACGCAGTATTTT. J is TRBJ2-3 and V is TRBV2, with 12 bases identical to TRBD2. Per the germline V gene, CDR1 is SNHLY and CDR2 is FYNNEI. This CDR3 comprises 15 residues. V lost 7 bases to trimming and J lost 3 bases; unmatched junction nucleotides: 5.

The genes are TRBV7-9 and TRBJ2-1; D perhaps matches TRBD2 (6 bases). The CDR3 runs 16 residues. Per the germline V gene, CDR1 is SEHNR and CDR2 is FQNEAQ (reference sequence). V lost 0 bases and J 5 bases, leaving 14 bases between the germline ends. CDR3 residues: CASSLARGGANNEQFF. The CDR3 DNA sequence: TGTGCCAGCAGCTTAGCGCGCGGCGGGGCGAACAATGAGCAGTTCTTC.

The chain recombines TRBV7-2 with TRBJ1-4, with D possibly being TRBD1 (5 bases). Trimming pared 6 bases from V and 4 bases from J, leaving 15 bases between. Germline CDR1 is SGHTA and CDR2 is FQGNSA. The CDR3 has 15 amino acids. In DNA, the CDR3 is TGTGCCAGCAGACTTCCGGGACGGTTTAATGAAAAACTGTTTTTT. Translated: CASRLPGRFNEKLFF.

This clonotype was picked up one time. V gene TRBV6-2 or TRBV6-3 combines with J gene TRBJ2-2; D is undetermined. Germline V lookup: CDR1 MNHEY, CDR2 SVGEGT. Trimming cost V 1 base and J 8 bases, with 5 bases left between them. The CDR3 spans 12 residues. CDR3 in amino acids: CASSYFLGELFF. In DNA, the CDR3 is TGTGCCAGCAGTTACTTTCTGGGGGAGCTGTTTTTT.

This clonotype was seen a few times. The J gene is TRBJ2-3, the V gene TRBV28, with 10 bases matching TRBD2. Germline-derived CDR1 and CDR2 are MDHEN and SYDVKM. The CDR3 has 15 residues. J was trimmed by 7 bases and V by 3 bases; bases with no gene match: 7. Here the CDR3 DNA reads TGTGCCAGCAGTTTCGGGGTAGCGGGAGGTTATACGCAGTATTTT. Translated: CASSFGVAGGYTQYF.

The chain couples TRBV5-1 to TRBJ2-3; 9 bases are a match to TRBD2. Looked up from germline, CDR1 is SGHRS and CDR2 is YFSETQ. Trimming removed 2 bases from V and 2 bases from J; junction bases left unmatched: 12. The CDR3 spans 18 residues. CDR3 DNA sequence: TGCGCCAGCAGCTTTCCTGCGGGAGGGGTTCCACACACAGATACGCAGTATTTT. Residues: CASSFPAGGVPHTDTQYF. Full variable domain (outside the CDR3, taken from reference TRBV5-1 and TRBJ2-3): KAGVTQTPRYLIKTRGQQVTLSCSPISGHRSVSWYQQTPGQGLQFLFEYFSETQRNKGNFPGRFSGRQFSNSRSEMNVSTLELGDSALYLCASSFPAGGVPHTDTQYFGPGTRLTVL.

The genes are TRBV12-3 or TRBV12-4 and TRBJ2-2; D is uncertain. The V and J ends lost 5 bases and 6 bases respectively, with 7 bases between them. The CDR3 totals 12 residues. The CDR3: CASSRSPGELFF. The CDR3 bases are TGTGCCAGCAGTCGGAGCCCCGGGGAGCTGTTTTTT.

The rearrangement links TRBV4-2 to TRBJ2-2; 9 positions agree with TRBD2. CDR3 length: 17 residues. V lost 4 bases to trimming and J lost 2 bases; unmatched junction nucleotides: 8. Looked up from germline, CDR1 is LGHNA and CDR2 is YNFKEQ. CDR3 DNA sequence: TGTGCCAGCAGCCCAGACGTACTAGCGGGTAACACCGGGGAGCTGTTTTTT. This gives the protein CASSPDVLAGNTGELFF.

At least ten counts were recorded for this clonotype. The chain's CDR3 is CASSYFTGTPSNQPQHF. The CDR3 DNA sequence: TGTGCCAGCAGCTACTTCACCGGGACACCTAGCAATCAGCCCCAGCATTTT. The V call is TRBV7-8, the J call TRBJ1-5; D perhaps matches TRBD1 (6 bases). The CDR3 sequence is 17 residues long. Germline V gives CDR1 SGHVS, CDR2 FQNEAQ. With 4 bases removed from V and 0 bases from J, the gap between germline ends came to 16 bases.

The chain links TRBV10-1 to TRBJ1-5; TRBD1 is a possible D gene (5 bases). Trimming removed 3 bases at V and 6 bases at J, with 12 bases between. The CDR3 consists of 14 residues. Germline loops: CDR1 WNHNN, CDR2 SYGVQD (reference sequence). CDR3: CASSDKGTGQPQHF. CDR3 sequence (DNA): TGCGCCAGCAGTGATAAAGGGACCGGTCAGCCCCAGCATTTT.

This clonotype was seen a handful of times. This chain links TRBV20-1 with TRBJ1-5; D is unclear. The V and J ends lost 0 bases and 10 bases respectively, with 19 bases between them. Germline values: CDR1 DFQATT, CDR2 SNEGSKA (reference sequence). This CDR3 contains 15 residues. Here the CDR3 reads CSARDRERRSPPQHF. The DNA of the CDR3 is TGCAGTGCTAGAGATAGGGAAAGGAGGTCACCCCCCCAGCATTTT.

This clonotype was seen only a few times. The rearrangement uses TRBV10-3 and TRBJ1-1, with no clear D. CDR1 and CDR2 (germline): ENHRY, SYGVKD. V was shortened by 4 bases and J by 4 bases, with 10 bases between the two germline ends. CDR3 length equals 13 residues. The CDR3 here is CAISVEGSTEAFF. CDR3 in DNA: TGTGCCATCAGTGTTGAGGGATCCACTGAAGCTTTCTTT.

This clonotype was detected ten times or more. The chain couples TRBV5-1 to TRBJ2-7, with a weak D call TRBD2 (5 bases). This CDR3 has 14 amino acids. The germline CDR1 and CDR2 sequences are SGHRS and YFSETQ. V shed 0 bases and J shed 3 bases, with 10 bases lying between them. The CDR3 loop is CASSLDSEGYEQYF. CDR3 in DNA: TGCGCCAGCAGCTTGGACAGCGAGGGCTACGAGCAGTACTTC.

This clonotype was recorded a few times. CDR3 nucleotide sequence: TGCAGTGCTAGAGGGACCAGTGGGCCGAGTTACTACGAGCAGTACTTC. It encodes CSARGTSGPSYYEQYF. This chain joins TRBV20-1 and TRBJ2-7; no firm D call. The germline V and J ends were trimmed by 1 base and 3 bases, with 19 bases remaining between them. The CDR3 consists of 16 residues. The germline gives CDR1 DFQATT, CDR2 SNEGSKA (reference sequence).

J is TRBJ1-1 and V is TRBV10-3; D remains ambiguous. CDR1 is ENHRY, CDR2 SYGVKD, per germline. The V gene lost 6 bases and the J gene lost 1 base, with 12 bases spanning the gap. The CDR3 sequence is 14 residues long. This CDR3 is CAISQSERNTEAFF. CDR3 sequence (DNA): TGTGCCATCAGCCAGTCGGAGAGGAACACTGAAGCTTTCTTT.

The CDR3: CASSQEFGTDTQYF. Written as DNA, the CDR3 is TGTGCCAGCAGCCAAGAATTTGGCACAGATACGCAGTATTTT. The J gene is TRBJ2-3, the V gene TRBV4-2; D not certain. V lost 0 bases, J lost 1 base, and 5 bases lay in between. The CDR3 loop spans 14 amino acids. CDR1 is LGHNA and CDR2 is YNFKEQ in the germline V gene.